The entry below gives a single T cell receptor beta chain sequence along with its context. The antigen is not known. CDR1 and CDR2 from the germline V gene are SGHRS and YFSETQ. CDR3 length equals 16 residues. Losses at the gene ends were 0 bases for V and 6 bases for J; bases not matched to a gene: 8. This record belongs to a study of post-analysis software for immune sequencing data. Study-wide points: Those with multiple sclerosis, the patient group, showed significantly lower normalized Chao1 diversity than controls. Patients used a few TRBV segments, including TRBV5-6, TRBV5-1 and TRBV20-1, more often than controls.

Unique molecular identifiers tagged the TCR beta cDNA libraries. TCRdb passed the PCR reads through MiXCR, listing each CDR3 protein once. The sample holds approximately 570,000 distinct CDR3 sequences, 44% seen once. This sequence joins TRBV5-1 and TRBJ2-1; 8 bases are shared with TRBD2. This clonotype was obtained from a girl aged 5-17 years with multiple sclerosis. Material for sequencing was blood. The CDR3 here is CASSLASGGLGNEQFF. The CDR3 DNA is TGCGCCAGCAGCTTGGCCTCGGGAGGGTTGGGCAATGAGCAGTTCTTC.